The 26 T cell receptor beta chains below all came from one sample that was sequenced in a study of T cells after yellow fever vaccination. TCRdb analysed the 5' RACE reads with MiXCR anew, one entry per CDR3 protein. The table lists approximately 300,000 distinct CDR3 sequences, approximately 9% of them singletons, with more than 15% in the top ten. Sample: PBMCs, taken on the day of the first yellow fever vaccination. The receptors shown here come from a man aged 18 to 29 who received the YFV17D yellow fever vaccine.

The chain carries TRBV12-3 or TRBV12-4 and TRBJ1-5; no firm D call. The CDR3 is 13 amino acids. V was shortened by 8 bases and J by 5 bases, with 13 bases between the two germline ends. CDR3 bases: TGTGCCAGCCGGCCAGGAAAACATCAGCCCCAGCATTTT. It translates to CASRPGKHQPQHF.

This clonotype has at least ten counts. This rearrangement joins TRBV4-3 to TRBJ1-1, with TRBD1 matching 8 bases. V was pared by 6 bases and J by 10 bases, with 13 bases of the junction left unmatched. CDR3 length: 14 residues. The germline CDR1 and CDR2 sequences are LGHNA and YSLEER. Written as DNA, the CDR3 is TGCGCCAGCAGTCCGGACAGGGACGTTTCTGCAGCTTTCTTT. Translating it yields CASSPDRDVSAAFF.

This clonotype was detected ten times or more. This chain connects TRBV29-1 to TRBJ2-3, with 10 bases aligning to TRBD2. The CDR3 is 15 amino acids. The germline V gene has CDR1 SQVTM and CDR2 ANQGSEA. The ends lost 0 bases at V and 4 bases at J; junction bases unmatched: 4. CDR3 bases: TGCAGCGTTGAAGATAGCGGGGGGCCGTCAGATACGCAGTATTTT. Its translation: CSVEDSGGPSDTQYF.

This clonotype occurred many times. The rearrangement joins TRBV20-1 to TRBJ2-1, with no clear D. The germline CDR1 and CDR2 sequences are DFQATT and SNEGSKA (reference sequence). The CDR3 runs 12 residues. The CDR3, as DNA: TGCAGCGCAGTTCCAGGAAACAATGAGCAGTTCTTC. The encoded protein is CSAVPGNNEQFF.

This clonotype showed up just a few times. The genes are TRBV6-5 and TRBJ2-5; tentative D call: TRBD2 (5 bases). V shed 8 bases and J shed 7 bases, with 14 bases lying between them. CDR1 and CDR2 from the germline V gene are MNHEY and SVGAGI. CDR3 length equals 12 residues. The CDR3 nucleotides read TGTGCCAGCGGCGGGCGGACCCGGACCCAGTACTTC. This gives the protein CASGGRTRTQYF.

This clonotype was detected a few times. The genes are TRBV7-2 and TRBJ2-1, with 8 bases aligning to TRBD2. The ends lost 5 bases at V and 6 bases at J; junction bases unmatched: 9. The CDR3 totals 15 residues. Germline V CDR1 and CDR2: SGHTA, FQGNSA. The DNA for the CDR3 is TGTGCCAGCAGCCCCGGGGGGGGTCACCGCAATGAGCAGTTCTTC. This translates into CASSPGGGHRNEQFF.

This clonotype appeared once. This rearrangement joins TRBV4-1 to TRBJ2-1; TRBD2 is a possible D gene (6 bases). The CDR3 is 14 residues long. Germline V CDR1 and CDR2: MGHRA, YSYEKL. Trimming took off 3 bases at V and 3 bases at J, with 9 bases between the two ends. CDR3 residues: CASSQVGGYNEQFF. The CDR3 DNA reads TGCGCCAGCAGCCAGGTCGGGGGCTACAATGAGCAGTTCTTC.

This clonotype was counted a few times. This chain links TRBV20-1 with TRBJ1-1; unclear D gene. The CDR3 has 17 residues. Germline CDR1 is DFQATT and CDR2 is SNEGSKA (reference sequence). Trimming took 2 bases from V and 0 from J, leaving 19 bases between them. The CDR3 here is CSARTRLGSTMNTEAFF. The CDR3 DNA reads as TGCAGTGCTAGAACCCGTTTGGGGTCGACCATGAACACTGAAGCTTTCTTT.

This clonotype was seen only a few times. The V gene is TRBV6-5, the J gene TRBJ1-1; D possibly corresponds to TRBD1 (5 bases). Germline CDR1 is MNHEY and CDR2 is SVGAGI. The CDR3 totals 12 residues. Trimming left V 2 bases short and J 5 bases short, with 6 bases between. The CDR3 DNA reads TGTGCCAGCAGTTACGGGGGGACTGAAGCTTTCTTT. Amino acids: CASSYGGTEAFF.

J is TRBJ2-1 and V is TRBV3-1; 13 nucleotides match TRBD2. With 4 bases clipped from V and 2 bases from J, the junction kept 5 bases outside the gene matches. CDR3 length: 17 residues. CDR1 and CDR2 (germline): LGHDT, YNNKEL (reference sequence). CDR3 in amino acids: CASSPPGLAGPYNEQFF. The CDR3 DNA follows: TGTGCCAGCAGCCCCCCGGGACTAGCGGGACCCTACAATGAGCAGTTCTTC.

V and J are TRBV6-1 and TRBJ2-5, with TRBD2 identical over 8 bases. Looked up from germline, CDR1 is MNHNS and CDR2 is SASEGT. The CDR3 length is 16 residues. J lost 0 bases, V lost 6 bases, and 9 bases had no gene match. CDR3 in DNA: TGTGCCAGCAGACGCCTGGCGGGGGGAAACCAAGAGACCCAGTACTTC. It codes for CASRRLAGGNQETQYF.

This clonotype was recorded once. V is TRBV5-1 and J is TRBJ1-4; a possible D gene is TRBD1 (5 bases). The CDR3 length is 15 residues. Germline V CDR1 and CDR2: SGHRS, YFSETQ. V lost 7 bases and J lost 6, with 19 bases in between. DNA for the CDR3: TGCGCCAGCTCTTCTGGGGGTAGGGTTGATGAAAAACTGTTTTTT. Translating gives CASSSGGRVDEKLFF.

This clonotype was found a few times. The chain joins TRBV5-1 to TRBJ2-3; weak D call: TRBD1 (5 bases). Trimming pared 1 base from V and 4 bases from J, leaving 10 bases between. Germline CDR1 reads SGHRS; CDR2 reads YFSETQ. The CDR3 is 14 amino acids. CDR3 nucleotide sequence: TGCGCCAGCAGCTTGTATACAGGCCCAGATACGCAGTATTTT. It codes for CASSLYTGPDTQYF.

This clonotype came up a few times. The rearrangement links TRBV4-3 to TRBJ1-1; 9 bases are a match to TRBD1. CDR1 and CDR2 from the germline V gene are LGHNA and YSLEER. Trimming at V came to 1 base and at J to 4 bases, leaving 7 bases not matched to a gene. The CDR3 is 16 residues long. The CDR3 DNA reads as TGCGCCAGCAGCCAAGGGCACAGGGGGCGCGGCACTGAAGCTTTCTTT. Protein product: CASSQGHRGRGTEAFF.

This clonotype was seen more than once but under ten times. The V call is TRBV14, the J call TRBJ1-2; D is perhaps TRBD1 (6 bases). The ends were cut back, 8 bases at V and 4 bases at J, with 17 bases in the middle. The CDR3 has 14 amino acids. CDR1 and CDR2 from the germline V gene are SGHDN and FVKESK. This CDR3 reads CASGTGAGGYGYTF. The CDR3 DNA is TGTGCCAGCGGAACGGGGGCCGGAGGCTATGGCTACACCTTC.

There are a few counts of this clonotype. In nucleotides, the CDR3 is TGTGCCAGCAGTTTTCGTAGCGGGAGTAGCACAGATACGCAGTATTTT. Residues: CASSFRSGSSTDTQYF. The chain links TRBV12-3 or TRBV12-4 to TRBJ2-3; the match to TRBD2 covers 9 bases. Trimming removed 3 bases from V and 0 bases from J; junction bases left unmatched: 4. This CDR3 has 16 amino acids.

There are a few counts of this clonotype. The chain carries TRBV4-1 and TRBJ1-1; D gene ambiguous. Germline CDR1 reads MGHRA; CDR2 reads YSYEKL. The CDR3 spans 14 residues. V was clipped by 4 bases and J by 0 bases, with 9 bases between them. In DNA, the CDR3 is TGCGCCAGCAGCCTGCGGACGGTGAACACTGAAGCTTTCTTT. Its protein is CASSLRTVNTEAFF.

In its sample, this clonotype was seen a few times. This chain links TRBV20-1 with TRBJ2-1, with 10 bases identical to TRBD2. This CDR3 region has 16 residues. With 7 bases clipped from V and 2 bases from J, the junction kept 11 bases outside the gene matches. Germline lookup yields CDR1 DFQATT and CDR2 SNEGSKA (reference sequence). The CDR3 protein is CSVPNIAGGAYNEQFF. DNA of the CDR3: TGCAGTGTGCCAAATATAGCGGGGGGCGCCTACAATGAGCAGTTCTTC.

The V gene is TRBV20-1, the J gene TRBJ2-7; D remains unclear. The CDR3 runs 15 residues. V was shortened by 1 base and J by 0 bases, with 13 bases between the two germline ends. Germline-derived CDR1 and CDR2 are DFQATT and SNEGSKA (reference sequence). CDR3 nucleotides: TGCAGTGCTAGAGGGGCTAGTGCGAGCTCCTACGAGCAGTACTTC. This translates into CSARGASASSYEQYF.

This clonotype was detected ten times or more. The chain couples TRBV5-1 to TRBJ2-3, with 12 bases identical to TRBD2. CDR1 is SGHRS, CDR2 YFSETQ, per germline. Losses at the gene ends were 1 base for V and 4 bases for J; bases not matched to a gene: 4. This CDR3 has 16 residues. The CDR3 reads CASSLQTSGGSDTQYF. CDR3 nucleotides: TGCGCCAGCAGCTTGCAGACTAGCGGGGGCTCAGATACGCAGTATTTT.

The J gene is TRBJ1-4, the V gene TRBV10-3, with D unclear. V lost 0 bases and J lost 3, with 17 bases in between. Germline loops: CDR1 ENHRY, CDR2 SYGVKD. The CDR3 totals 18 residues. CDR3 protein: CAISESKQLIDSNEKLFF. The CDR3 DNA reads TGTGCCATCAGTGAGTCGAAACAGCTAATCGACTCTAATGAAAAACTGTTTTTT.

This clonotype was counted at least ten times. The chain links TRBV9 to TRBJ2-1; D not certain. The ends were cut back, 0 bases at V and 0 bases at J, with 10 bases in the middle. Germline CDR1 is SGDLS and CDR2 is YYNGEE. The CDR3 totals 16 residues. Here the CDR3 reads CASSVAVRSSYNEQFF. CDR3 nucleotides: TGTGCCAGCAGCGTAGCTGTGCGTAGCTCCTACAATGAGCAGTTCTTC. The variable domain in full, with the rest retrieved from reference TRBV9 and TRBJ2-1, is DSGVTQTPKHLITATGQRVTLRCSPRSGDLSVYWYQQSLDQGLQFLIQYYNGEERAKGNILERFSAQQFPDLHSELNLSSLELGDSALYFCASSVAVRSSYNEQFFGPGTRLTVL.

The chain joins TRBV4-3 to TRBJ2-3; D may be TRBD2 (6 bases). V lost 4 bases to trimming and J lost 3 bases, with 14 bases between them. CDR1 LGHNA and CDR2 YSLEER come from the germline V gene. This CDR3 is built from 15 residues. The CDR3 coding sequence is TGCGCCAGCAGCCCGGGACTGAATCCGACAGATACGCAGTATTTT. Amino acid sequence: CASSPGLNPTDTQYF.

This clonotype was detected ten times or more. CDR3 in amino acids: CASSQSEGAFGNIQYF. The CDR3 DNA sequence: TGTGCCAGCTCCCAATCTGAGGGGGCATTCGGGAACATTCAGTACTTC. The chain links TRBV18 to TRBJ2-4; 7 bases are shared with TRBD1. Trimming cost V 6 bases and J 7 bases; bases outside gene matches: 15. The CDR3 is 16 amino acids. Germline V CDR1 and CDR2: KGHSH, LQKENI. Full variable domain (missing parts from reference TRBV18 and TRBJ2-4): NAGVMQNPRHLVRRRGQEARLRCSPMKGHSHVYWYRQLPEEGLKFMVYLQKENIIDESGMPKERFSAEFPKEGPSILRIQQVVRGDSAAYFCASSQSEGAFGNIQYFGAGTRLSVL.

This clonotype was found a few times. This CDR3 is CSARGLDRDTEAFF. The CDR3, as DNA: TGCAGTGCTAGGGGGTTGGACAGGGACACTGAAGCTTTCTTT. The chain combines TRBV20-1 with TRBJ1-1; 8 bases are shared with TRBD1. The CDR3 has 14 residues. CDR1 DFQATT and CDR2 SNEGSKA come from the germline V gene (reference sequence). Trimming cost V 3 bases and J 3 bases; bases outside gene matches: 6.

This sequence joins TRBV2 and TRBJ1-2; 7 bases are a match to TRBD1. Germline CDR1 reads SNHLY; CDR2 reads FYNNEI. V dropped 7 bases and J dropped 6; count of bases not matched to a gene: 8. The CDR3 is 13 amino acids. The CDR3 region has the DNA TGTGCCAGCAAATGGGGAGGACAGGATGGCTACACCTTC. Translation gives CASKWGGQDGYTF.